Many counts were recorded for the clone carrying this T cell receptor beta chain. This entry comes from a study of cytomegalovirus exposure and HLA in healthy donors. PCR was performed using 60 Vbeta and 13 Jbeta primers. The protocol was immunoSEQ multiplex PCR, while the TCRdb copy is restricted to in-frame clones and leaves out a portion. The sample yields some 180,000 clones, 80% seen once. Germline CDR1 reads MRHNA; CDR2 reads SNTAGT. J lost 2 bases, V lost 8 bases, and 14 bases had no gene match. The CDR3 sequence is 16 residues long. The chain combines TRBV6-4 with TRBJ1-2, with 7 bases that match TRBD1. Sequenced: PBMCs. This sequence was found in a girl aged 10-17 years in good health and CMV-seropositive. CDR3 nucleotide sequence: TGTGCCAGCCCAAGGGGACAGCGGTACTCGAACTATGGCTACACCTTC. As protein: CASPRGQRYSNYGYTF.